One sample yielded the 27 T cell receptor beta chains listed below, sequenced in a study of blood T cell repertoires in COVID-19. The protocol was immunoSEQ multiplex PCR, while the TCRdb copy is restricted to in-frame clones and leaves out a portion. The data contain about 160,000 clones, approximately 80% of them singletons. The sequenced sample was peripheral blood. Every receptor here comes from a woman aged 80 or over with acute or convalescent COVID-19.

The V and J genes are TRBV6-5 and TRBJ1-5; no clear D. The CDR3 sequence is 14 residues long. Germline V CDR1 and CDR2: MNHEY, SVGAGI. The V end lost 2 bases, the J end lost 4 bases, and 9 bases lay between the germline ends. CDR3 DNA: TGTGCCAGCAGTTACAAACTAGGGAATCAGCCCCAGCATTTT. It specifies CASSYKLGNQPQHF.

V gene TRBV7-9 combines with J gene TRBJ1-3; D uncertain. With 5 bases removed from V and 4 bases from J, the gap between germline ends came to 6 bases. This CDR3 has 12 residues. Germline V gives CDR1 SEHNR, CDR2 FQNEAQ (reference sequence). CDR3 nucleotide sequence: TGTGCCAGCAGCCGCCGGGGAAACACCATATATTTT. The encoded protein is CASSRRGNTIYF. The complete variable domain, with remaining parts taken from reference TRBV7-9 and TRBJ1-3, reads DTGVSQNPRHKITKRGQNVTFRCDPISEHNRLYWYRQTLGQGPEFLTYFQNEAQLEKSRLLSDRFSAERPKGSFSTLEIQRTEQGDSAMYLCASSRRGNTIYFGEGSWLTVV.

The table lists this clone with a few counts. The CDR3 region is CASSSRQGSYGYTF. The CDR3 DNA follows: TGCGCCAGCAGCTCCCGGCAGGGGAGCTATGGCTACACCTTC. The genes are TRBV5-1 and TRBJ1-2; tentatively, D is TRBD1 (6 bases). The CDR3 has 14 amino acids. In germline, CDR1 is SGHRS, CDR2 YFSETQ. V shed 3 bases and J shed 4 bases, with 13 bases lying between them.

The J gene is TRBJ1-5, the V gene TRBV19; D is uncertain. This CDR3 has 14 amino acids. V gave up 4 bases and J gave up 0 bases, with 7 bases separating them. The V gene's germline CDR1 is LNHDA and CDR2 SQIVND (reference sequence). The CDR3 sequence is CASSRGLSNQPQHF. For the CDR3, the DNA is TGTGCCAGTAGTAGAGGGCTTAGCAATCAGCCCCAGCATTTT.

The CDR3 is CASSQNQETQYF. In nucleotides, the CDR3 is TGTGCCAGCAGCCAGAACCAAGAGACCCAGTACTTC. The chain has TRBV11-2 and TRBJ2-5, with unresolved D. Trimming took 5 bases from V and 0 from J, leaving 4 bases between them. This CDR3 contains 12 residues. Germline-derived CDR1 and CDR2 are SGHAT and FQNNGV.

The chain joins TRBV6-5 to TRBJ1-1; TRBD1 agrees at 12 bases. The CDR3 loop spans 15 amino acids. V was clipped by 8 bases and J by 0 bases; unmatched bases: 4. Germline-derived CDR1 and CDR2 are MNHEY and SVGAGI. The CDR3 coding sequence is TGTGCCAGCGGGACAGGGGGCTCGGTGAACACTGAAGCTTTCTTT. Its protein is CASGTGGSVNTEAFF.

The V call is TRBV28, the J call TRBJ1-3, with D tentatively TRBD1 (5 bases). The CDR3 loop spans 14 amino acids. CDR1 is MDHEN, CDR2 SYDVKM, per germline. V was trimmed by 3 bases and J by 4 bases, leaving 10 bases between them. The CDR3 nucleotides read TGTGCCAGCAGTTTCGGAGGGGTAGGAAACACCATATATTTT. Translation: CASSFGGVGNTIYF.

The chain employs TRBV6-6 and TRBJ2-5; TRBD1 matches at 7 bases. With 2 bases clipped from V and 5 bases from J, the junction kept 11 bases outside the gene matches. The germline CDR1 and CDR2 sequences are MNHNY and SVGAGI (reference sequence). There are 16 residues in the CDR3. The CDR3 coding sequence is TGTGCCAGCAGTTACGAGGGGAGAGGGGGCCGGGAGACCCAGTACTTC. It yields the protein CASSYEGRGGRETQYF.

V gene TRBV7-9 combines with J gene TRBJ1-2, with TRBD1 as a possible D gene (5 bases). The CDR3 consists of 13 residues. Looked up from germline, CDR1 is SEHNR and CDR2 is FQNEAQ (reference sequence). Deletions cut 3 bases from V and 4 bases from J, with 9 bases between. The CDR3 sequence is CASSFPDSYGYTF. Written as DNA, the CDR3 is TGTGCCAGCAGCTTCCCCGACAGCTATGGCTACACCTTC.

This sequence joins TRBV29-1 and TRBJ2-3; weak D call: TRBD2 (5 bases). Germline CDR1 and CDR2: SQVTM and ANQGSEA. The CDR3 covers 15 residues. Trimming pared 3 bases from V and 0 bases from J, leaving 13 bases between. The CDR3 sequence: CSVDLSPGSTDTQYF. The CDR3 DNA reads as TGCAGCGTTGATTTATCCCCGGGGAGCACAGATACGCAGTATTTT.

V usage is TRBV30 and J usage is TRBJ2-7; TRBD1 matches at 7 bases. With V trimmed by 2 bases and J by 5 bases, 3 bases remained unmatched. There are 12 residues in the CDR3. Germline CDR1 is GTSNPN and CDR2 is SVGIG (reference sequence). The CDR3 spells CAWSPGGNEQYF. CDR3 in DNA: TGTGCCTGGAGTCCAGGGGGTAACGAGCAGTACTTC.

A single count supports this clone. The CDR3 protein is CAGRRAANTEAFF. CDR3 nucleotides: TGTGCCGGCCGGAGAGCCGCCAACACTGAAGCTTTCTTT. The chain has TRBV30 and TRBJ1-1, with D unresolved. In germline, CDR1 is GTSNPN, CDR2 SVGIG (reference sequence). V lost 8 bases and J 2 bases, leaving 15 bases between the germline ends. The CDR3 length is 13 residues.

The chain's CDR3 is CASSSRGQGGIETQYF. DNA for the CDR3: TGTGCCAGCAGCTCGCGCGGACAGGGTGGGATCGAGACCCAGTACTTC. The V and J genes are TRBV5-6 and TRBJ2-5, with 8 bases identical to TRBD1. CDR1 SGHDT and CDR2 YYEEEE come from the germline V gene. V was clipped by 3 bases and J by 5 bases; unmatched bases: 12. The CDR3 length is 16 residues.

This chain uses TRBV6-2 or TRBV6-3 with TRBJ1-1; D is ambiguous. The CDR3 consists of 15 residues. Trimming removed 0 bases from V and 1 base from J, with 9 bases in between. Germline CDR1 and CDR2: MNHEY and SVGEGT. The CDR3, as DNA: TGTGCCAGCAGTTACTCGAGGAGCCCGAACACTGAAGCTTTCTTT. As protein: CASSYSRSPNTEAFF.

The rearrangement joins TRBV6-5 to TRBJ1-3, with TRBD1 as a possible D gene (6 bases). The CDR3 runs 15 residues. The germline V gene encodes CDR1 MNHEY and CDR2 SVGAGI. Trimming cost V 4 bases and J 0 bases, with 10 bases left between them. The CDR3 here is CASSSGTFSGNTIYF. CDR3 in DNA: TGTGCCAGCAGTTCTGGGACATTCTCTGGAAACACCATATATTTT.

On this clone itself: In the same sample, other DNA sequences code for this CDR3. This chain uses TRBV3-1 (or the pseudogene TRBV3-2) with TRBJ1-1, with D perhaps TRBD1 (6 bases). V was trimmed by 2 bases and J by 5 bases, leaving 9 bases between them. CDR1 and CDR2 from the germline V gene are LGHDT and YNNKEL (reference sequence). This CDR3 is 13 amino acids long. The CDR3 nucleotides read TGTGCCAGCAGCCAATCAGGGGTTACTGAAGCTTTCTTT. Translated: CASSQSGVTEAFF.

The chain carries TRBV7-9 and TRBJ1-1, with 7 bases matching TRBD1. V lost 5 bases and J lost 2; bases outside the gene matches: 5. The germline CDR1 and CDR2 sequences are SEHNR and FQNEAQ (reference sequence). This CDR3 comprises 14 residues. CDR3 nucleotide sequence: TGTGCCAGCAGCCCTAACAGGGGTAACACTGAAGCTTTCTTT. Translation: CASSPNRGNTEAFF.

The V call is TRBV23-1, the J call TRBJ2-1; 7 bases map to TRBD1. TRBV23-1 is an ORF, with its function uncertain. This CDR3 has 16 residues. V gave up 2 bases and J gave up 9 bases; unmatched junction bases: 13. DNA of the CDR3: TGCGCCAGCAGTCAAGACTCGGGACAGTCTACTGGTGAGCAGTTCTTC. It codes for CASSQDSGQSTGEQFF.

The rearrangement links TRBV19 to TRBJ1-4, with TRBD1 matching 7 bases. CDR3 length: 17 residues. J gave up 0 bases and V 9 bases, and 13 bases lay outside the gene matches. Per the germline V gene, CDR1 is LNHDA and CDR2 is SQIVND (reference sequence). The CDR3 loop is CASNRGRRHTTNEKLFF. The CDR3 nucleotides read TGTGCCAGCAACAGGGGCCGAAGACACACAACTAATGAAAAACTGTTTTTT.

This clone was observed a single time. This chain uses TRBV7-2 with TRBJ2-1, with 7 bases aligning to TRBD1. Germline V gives CDR1 SGHTA, CDR2 FQGNSA. V lost 4 bases, J lost 9 bases, and 3 bases stayed unmatched. The CDR3 extends over 12 amino acids. The DNA for the CDR3 is TGTGCCAGCAGCTCGAACAGGGGTGAGCAGTTCTTC. It encodes CASSSNRGEQFF.

V gene TRBV27 combines with J gene TRBJ1-1; 10 nucleotides agree with TRBD1. The V gene's germline CDR1 is MNHEY and CDR2 SMNVEV (reference sequence). This CDR3 region has 14 residues. V shed 4 bases and J 5 bases; nucleotides not matched to a gene: 4. The CDR3 region is CASSSSGQGTEAFF. CDR3 sequence (DNA): TGTGCCAGCAGTTCCTCGGGACAGGGGACTGAAGCTTTCTTT.

The chain links TRBV29-1 to TRBJ2-1; TRBD1 matches 7 bases. After removal of 3 bases from V and 6 bases from J, the junction contained 14 bases not matched to a gene. The CDR3 consists of 16 residues. CDR1 and CDR2 (germline): SQVTM, ANQGSEA. CDR3 in DNA: TGCAGCGTTGAGTCCTACCACAGGGGAAGGGGCAATGAGCAGTTCTTC. It yields the protein CSVESYHRGRGNEQFF.

The rearrangement joins TRBV4-1 to TRBJ1-1; 11 bases align to TRBD1. The CDR3 spans 16 residues. The trim removed 1 base at V and 5 bases at J, leaving 6 bases unmatched. Germline CDR1 is MGHRA and CDR2 is YSYEKL. In DNA, the CDR3 is TGCGCCAGCAGCCAAGGGGACAGGGGGGGACGGACTGAAGCTTTCTTT. Translation: CASSQGDRGGRTEAFF.

The chain links TRBV11-2 to TRBJ2-7; a possible D gene is TRBD1 (6 bases). In germline, CDR1 is SGHAT, CDR2 FQNNGV. V was pared by 4 bases and J by 2 bases, with 21 bases between. This CDR3 is built from 17 residues. The CDR3 DNA sequence: TGTGCCAGCAGCTCTCTTGGAAGACGCAGGGGCGCCTACGAGCAGTACTTC. This sequence encodes CASSSLGRRRGAYEQYF. The variable domain in full, completed from reference TRBV11-2 and TRBJ2-7, reads EAGVAQSPRYKIIEKRQSVAFWCNPISGHATLYWYQQILGQGPKLLIQFQNNGVVDDSQLPKDRFSAERLKGVDSTLKIQPAKLEDSAVYLCASSSLGRRRGAYEQYFGPGTRLTVT.

The genes are TRBV7-9 and TRBJ2-1; 10 nucleotides line up with TRBD1. The CDR3 runs 15 residues. Per germline, CDR1 SEHNR and CDR2 FQNEAQ (reference sequence). J was trimmed by 10 bases and V by 5 bases; bases with no gene match: 11. This CDR3 reads CASSPDRGVFGEQFF. As DNA, the CDR3 is TGTGCCAGCAGCCCGGACAGGGGGGTTTTTGGGGAGCAGTTCTTC.

The sample holds one count of this clone. This sequence joins TRBV15 and TRBJ2-1; TRBD2 agrees at 11 bases. The CDR3 runs to 18 residues. Trimming cost V 0 bases and J 6 bases; bases outside gene matches: 10. Germline CDR1 LNHNV, CDR2 YYDKDF (reference sequence). The CDR3 region is CATSRDLLATSGVNEQFF. In DNA form, the CDR3 reads TGTGCCACCAGCAGAGATCTGCTGGCGACTAGCGGGGTCAATGAGCAGTTCTTC.

This chain connects TRBV5-1 to TRBJ1-6; TRBD1 aligns across 7 bases. This CDR3 has 15 amino acids. The germline V gene has CDR1 SGHRS and CDR2 YFSETQ. The trim removed 5 bases at V and 9 bases at J, leaving 11 bases unmatched. CDR3 DNA sequence: TGCGCCAGCAGGGTACAACAGGGGCGAGGTTCACCCCTCCACTTT. Encoded protein: CASRVQQGRGSPLHF.